What follows are 6 T cell receptor beta chains derived from one specimen sequenced in a study of PD-1 blockade in mismatch repair-deficient tumors. Time point specified: approximately 10-day in vitro stimulation with candidate mutation-associated neoantigen peptide 1. TCRdb's copy holds only in-frame clones and misses some; the assay was immunoSEQ multiplex PCR. Here the sample spans several thousand clones, about 90% being singletons. No antigen is known for these receptors. Sequencing used cells cultured in vitro, obtained from a patient treated with pembrolizumab. The source of these receptors is an adult with mismatch repair-deficient cancer.

The CDR3: CASSDRGRTPHNEQFF. CDR3 nucleotide sequence: TGTGCCAGCAGTGACCGGGGAAGGACACCACACAATGAGCAGTTCTTC. The V gene is TRBV6-1, the J gene TRBJ2-1; D possibly uses TRBD1 or TRBD2 (5 bases each). The CDR3 is made up of 16 amino acids. Germline loops: CDR1 MNHNS, CDR2 SASEGT. Trimming pared 3 bases from V and 5 bases from J, leaving 17 bases between.

Worth noting for this clone: The CDR3 carries no conserved terminal phenylalanine or tryptophan, so it likely arises from a read error. No DNA is shown, since the ends of the CDR3 on it are uncertain; the CDR3 is the one TCRdb lists. The gene calls are TRBV21-1 and TRBJ1-6; TRBD1 is taken as the D call from the table, unchecked against the DNA. TRBV21-1 has pseudogene status. From its first to its last residue, the CDR3 has 12 amino acids. CDR3 residues: CASRGTGNFRSG.

This chain connects TRBV9 to TRBJ2-1; 10 bases fit TRBD2. This CDR3 spans 15 amino acids. Germline CDR1 reads SGDLS; CDR2 reads YYNGEE. V lost 5 bases to trimming and J lost 5 bases; unmatched junction nucleotides: 7. The CDR3 DNA reads as TGTGCCAGCAGTGACGGACTAGCGGCGAACAATGAGCAGTTCTTC. Residues: CASSDGLAANNEQFF.

The chain employs TRBV28 and TRBJ2-4; D may be TRBD1 (6 bases). The CDR3 consists of 14 residues. Germline loops: CDR1 MDHEN, CDR2 SYDVKM. Trimming removed 3 bases at V and 2 bases at J, with 8 bases between. The CDR3 spells CASSFWGPKNIQYF. CDR3 DNA: TGTGCCAGCAGTTTTTGGGGGCCCAAAAACATTCAGTACTTC.

The gene calls are TRBV7-3 and TRBJ2-1; D might be TRBD1 (5 bases). V shed 6 bases and J shed 3 bases, with 9 bases lying between them. The CDR3 totals 13 residues. In germline, CDR1 is SGHTA, CDR2 FQGTGA. CDR3: CASSLDNYNEQFF. The CDR3 DNA reads as TGTGCCAGCAGTCTGGACAACTACAATGAGCAGTTCTTC. The variable domain in full, completed from reference TRBV7-3 and TRBJ2-1, reads GAGVSQTPSNKVTEKGKYVELRCDPISGHTALYWYRQSLGQGPEFLIYFQGTGAADDSGLPNDRFFAVRPEGSVSTLKIQRTERGDSAVYLCASSLDNYNEQFFGPGTRLTVL.

This chain uses TRBV4-1 with TRBJ2-1; 10 bases are shared with TRBD1. V lost 4 bases, J lost 5 bases, and 2 bases stayed unmatched. Germline-derived CDR1 and CDR2 are MGHRA and YSYEKL. CDR3 size: 14 residues. CDR3 residues: CASSPGTGDNEQFF. The CDR3 DNA reads as TGCGCCAGCAGCCCCGGGACAGGGGACAATGAGCAGTTCTTC.